This T cell receptor (beta chain) was recorded in a study of blood T cell repertoires in COVID-19. On the study more broadly: From T cells, B-cell-depleted T cells, or PBMCs came the material, which was cDNA or gDNA.

Seattle's cohort entered during active infection and was followed longitudinally. Sequenced by immunoSEQ multiplex PCR; TCRdb stores in-frame clones only, minus some. This table has roughly 30,000 clones, approximately 91% appearing once. Germline assignment: CDR1 LGHNA and CDR2 YNFKEQ. This CDR3 is 17 amino acids long. V shed 1 base, J shed 6 bases, and the junction held 11 bases outside the gene matches. This clone was counted once. This chain links TRBV4-2 with TRBJ1-5; 8 bases align to TRBD1. The clonotype originates from a man between 60 and 70 years old with COVID-19, enrolled during active disease. Material: peripheral blood. CDR3 nucleotides: TGTGCCAGCAGCCAAGGGACCCAGGGGGCGCCTCTTCAGCCCCAGCATTTT. This gives the protein CASSQGTQGAPLQPQHF.